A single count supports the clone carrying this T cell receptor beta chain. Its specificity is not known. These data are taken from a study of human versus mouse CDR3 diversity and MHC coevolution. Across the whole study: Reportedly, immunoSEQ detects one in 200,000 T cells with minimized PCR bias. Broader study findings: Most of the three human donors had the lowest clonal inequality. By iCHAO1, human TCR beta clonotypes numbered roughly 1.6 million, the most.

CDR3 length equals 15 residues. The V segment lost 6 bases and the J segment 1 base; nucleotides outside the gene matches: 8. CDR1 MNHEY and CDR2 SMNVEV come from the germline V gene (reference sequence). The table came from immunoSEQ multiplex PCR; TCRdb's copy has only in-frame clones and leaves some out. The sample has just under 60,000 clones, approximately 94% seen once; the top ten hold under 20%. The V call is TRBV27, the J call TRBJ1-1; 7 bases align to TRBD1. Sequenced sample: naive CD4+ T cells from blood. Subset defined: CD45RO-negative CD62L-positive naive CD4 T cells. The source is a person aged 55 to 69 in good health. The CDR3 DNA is TGTGCCAGCAGCAACTCGGGACAGACGAACACTGAAGCTTTCTTT. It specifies CASSNSGQTNTEAFF.